Each of the 6 T cell receptor beta chains below was sequenced from the same sample in a study of blood T cell repertoires in COVID-19. Sequencing was performed with immunoSEQ multiplex PCR; in TCRdb, only in-frame clones are kept and a portion is missing. The sample includes around 300,000 clones, approximately 81% of them seen just once. The sequenced sample was PBMCs or T cells enriched from blood (not recorded which). The receptors come from a woman aged 45-60 years who had recovered from COVID-19.

The chain couples TRBV4-1 to TRBJ2-4; TRBD2 might be the D (6 bases). V lost 3 bases to trimming and J lost 6 bases, with 15 bases between them. The germline gives CDR1 MGHRA, CDR2 YSYEKL. The CDR3 is made up of 15 amino acids. CDR3 amino acids: CASSQSLVGGNIQYF. CDR3 nucleotides: TGCGCCAGCAGCCAGTCGCTTGTCGGGGGAAACATTCAGTACTTC.

The V gene is TRBV15, the J gene TRBJ1-5, with no clear D. V was shortened by 5 bases and J by 4 bases, with 6 bases between the two germline ends. The CDR3 is 12 amino acids. Germline V gene data show CDR1 as LNHNV and CDR2 as YYDKDF (reference sequence). The CDR3 DNA sequence: TGTGCCACCAGCCCCCGGAATCAGCCCCAGCATTTT. It yields the protein CATSPRNQPQHF.

V is TRBV4-2 and J is TRBJ1-3, with D possibly matching TRBD1 (6 bases). The ends were cut back, 4 bases at V and 4 bases at J, with 17 bases in the middle. Per the germline V gene, CDR1 is LGHNA and CDR2 is YNFKEQ. The CDR3 spans 16 residues. CDR3 region: CASSPSTGGPGNTIYF. The CDR3 DNA reads TGTGCCAGCAGCCCGTCGACCGGGGGGCCCGGAAACACCATATATTTT.

This clone was seen a single time. The chain carries TRBV7-9 and TRBJ2-7, with D maybe TRBD1 (5 bases). There are 13 residues in the CDR3. Germline V gene data show CDR1 as SEHNR and CDR2 as FQNEAQ (reference sequence). V shed 3 bases and J shed 4 bases, with 10 bases lying between them. The CDR3 DNA is TGTGCCAGCAGCTTCAGGGTTTCTTACGAGCAGTACTTC. Translation gives CASSFRVSYEQYF.

A word on this clone: Other DNA sequences in this sample translate to the same CDR3. The CDR3 nucleotides read TGTGCCAGCAGCTTACAACAGACCTACGAGCAGTACTTC. This translates into CASSLQQTYEQYF. J is TRBJ2-7 and V is TRBV7-9; no reliable D call. Between the trimmed V and J ends, which lost 2 bases and 2 bases, there was a span of 7 bases. Germline V CDR1 and CDR2: SEHNR, FQNEAQ (reference sequence). The CDR3 consists of 13 residues. The full variable domain, with the rest looked up from reference TRBV7-9 and TRBJ2-7, is DTGVSQNPRHKITKRGQNVTFRCDPISEHNRLYWYRQTLGQGPEFLTYFQNEAQLEKSRLLSDRFSAERPKGSFSTLEIQRTEQGDSAMYLCASSLQQTYEQYFGPGTRLTVT.

On this clone: This same CDR3 is encoded by further DNA sequences in the sample. The chain uses TRBV18 and TRBJ2-2; 8 positions agree with TRBD2. CDR1 and CDR2 (germline): KGHSH, LQKENI. V was clipped by 6 bases and J by 1 base; unmatched bases: 4. The CDR3 is made up of 15 amino acids. The CDR3 sequence: CASSPAGVNTGELFF. The CDR3 coding sequence is TGTGCCAGCTCTCCAGCGGGGGTGAACACCGGGGAGCTGTTTTTT. Full variable domain (outside the CDR3, taken from reference TRBV18 and TRBJ2-2): NAGVMQNPRHLVRRRGQEARLRCSPMKGHSHVYWYRQLPEEGLKFMVYLQKENIIDESGMPKERFSAEFPKEGPSILRIQQVVRGDSAAYFCASSPAGVNTGELFFGEGSRLTVL.